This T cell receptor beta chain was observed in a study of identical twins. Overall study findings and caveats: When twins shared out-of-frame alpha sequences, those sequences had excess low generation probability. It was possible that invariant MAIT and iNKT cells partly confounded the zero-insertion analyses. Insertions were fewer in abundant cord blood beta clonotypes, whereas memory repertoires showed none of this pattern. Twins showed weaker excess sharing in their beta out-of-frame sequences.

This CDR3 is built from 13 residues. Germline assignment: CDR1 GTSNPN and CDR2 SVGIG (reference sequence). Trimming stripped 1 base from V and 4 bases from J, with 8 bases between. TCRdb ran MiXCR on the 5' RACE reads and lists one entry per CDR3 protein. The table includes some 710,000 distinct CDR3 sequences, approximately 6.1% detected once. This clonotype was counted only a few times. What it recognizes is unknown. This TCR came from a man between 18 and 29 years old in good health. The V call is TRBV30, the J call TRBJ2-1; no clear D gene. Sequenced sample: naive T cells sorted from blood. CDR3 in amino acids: CAWSAVVYNEQFF. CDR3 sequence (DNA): TGTGCCTGGAGTGCGGTGGTATACAATGAGCAGTTCTTC.